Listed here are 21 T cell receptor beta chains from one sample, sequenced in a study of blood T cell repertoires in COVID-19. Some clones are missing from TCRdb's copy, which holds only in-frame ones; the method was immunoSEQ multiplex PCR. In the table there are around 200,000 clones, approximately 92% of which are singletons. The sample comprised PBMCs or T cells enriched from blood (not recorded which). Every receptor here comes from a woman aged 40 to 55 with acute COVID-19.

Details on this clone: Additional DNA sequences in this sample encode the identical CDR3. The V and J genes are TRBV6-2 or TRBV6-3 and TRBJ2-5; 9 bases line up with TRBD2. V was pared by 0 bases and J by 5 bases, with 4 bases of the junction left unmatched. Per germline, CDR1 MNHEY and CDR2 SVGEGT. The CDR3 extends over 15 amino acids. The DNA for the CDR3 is TGTGCCAGCAGTTACTCGAGTAGCGGGAGTGAGACCCAGTACTTC. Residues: CASSYSSSGSETQYF.

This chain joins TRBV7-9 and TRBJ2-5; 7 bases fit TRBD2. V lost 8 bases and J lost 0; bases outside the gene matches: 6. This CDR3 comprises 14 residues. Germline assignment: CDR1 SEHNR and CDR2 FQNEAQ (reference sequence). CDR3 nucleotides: TGTGCCAGCCGGATGGGGGGGTACCAAGAGACCCAGTACTTC. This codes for CASRMGGYQETQYF.

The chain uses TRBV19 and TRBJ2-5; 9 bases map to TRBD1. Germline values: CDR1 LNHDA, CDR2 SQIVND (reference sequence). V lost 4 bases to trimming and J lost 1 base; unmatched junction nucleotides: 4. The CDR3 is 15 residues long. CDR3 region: CASSTTGGFQETQYF. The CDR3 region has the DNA TGTGCCAGTAGTACGACAGGGGGGTTCCAAGAGACCCAGTACTTC. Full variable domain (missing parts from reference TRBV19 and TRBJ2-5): DGGITQSPKYLFRKEGQNVTLSCEQNLNHDAMYWYRQDPGQGLRLIYYSQIVNDFQKGDIAEGYSVSREKKESFPLTVTSAQKNPTAFYLCASSTTGGFQETQYFGPGTRLLVL.

This CDR3 reads CASAWERGHTGDTQYF. The CDR3 DNA follows: TGTGCCAGCGCGTGGGAGAGGGGACATACAGGGGATACGCAGTATTTT. The chain couples TRBV13 to TRBJ2-3; D possibly corresponds to TRBD1 (6 bases). V shed 8 bases and J shed 6 bases, with 24 bases lying between them. CDR1 is PRHDT and CDR2 is FYEKMQ in the germline V gene (reference sequence). This CDR3 comprises 16 residues.

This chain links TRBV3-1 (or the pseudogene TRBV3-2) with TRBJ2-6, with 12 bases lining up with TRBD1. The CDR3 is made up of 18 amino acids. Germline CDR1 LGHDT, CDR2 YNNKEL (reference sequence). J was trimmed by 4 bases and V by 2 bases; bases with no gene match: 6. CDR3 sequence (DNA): TGTGCCAGCAGCCAACCGGGACAGGGGGCCCGAGGGGCCAACGTCCTGACTTTC. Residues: CASSQPGQGARGANVLTF.

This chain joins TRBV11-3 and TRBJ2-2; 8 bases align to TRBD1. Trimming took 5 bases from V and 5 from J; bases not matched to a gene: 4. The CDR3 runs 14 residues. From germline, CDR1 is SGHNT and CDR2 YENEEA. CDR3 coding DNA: TGTGCCAGCAGCGCCCGACAGGGGACCGGGGAGCTGTTTTTT. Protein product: CASSARQGTGELFF.

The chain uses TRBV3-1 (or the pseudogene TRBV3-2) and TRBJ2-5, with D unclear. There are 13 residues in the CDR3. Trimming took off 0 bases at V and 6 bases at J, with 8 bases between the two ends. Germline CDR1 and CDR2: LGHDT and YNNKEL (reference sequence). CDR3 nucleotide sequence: TGTGCCAGCAGCCAAGATACTAAGAAGACCCAGTACTTC. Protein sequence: CASSQDTKKTQYF.

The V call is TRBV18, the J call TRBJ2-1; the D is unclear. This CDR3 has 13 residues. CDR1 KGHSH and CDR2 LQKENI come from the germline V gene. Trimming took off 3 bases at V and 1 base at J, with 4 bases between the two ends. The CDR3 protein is CASSPVSYNEQFF. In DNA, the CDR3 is TGTGCCAGCTCACCCGTTTCCTACAATGAGCAGTTCTTC. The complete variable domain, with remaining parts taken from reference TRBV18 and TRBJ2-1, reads NAGVMQNPRHLVRRRGQEARLRCSPMKGHSHVYWYRQLPEEGLKFMVYLQKENIIDESGMPKERFSAEFPKEGPSILRIQQVVRGDSAAYFCASSPVSYNEQFFGPGTRLTVL.

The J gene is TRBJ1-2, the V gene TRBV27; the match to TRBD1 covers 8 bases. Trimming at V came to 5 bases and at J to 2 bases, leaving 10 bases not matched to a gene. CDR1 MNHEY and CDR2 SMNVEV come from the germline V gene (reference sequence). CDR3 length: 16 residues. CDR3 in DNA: TGTGCCAGCAGTCCCCAGACAGGGGAGGGGAACTATGGCTACACCTTC. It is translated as CASSPQTGEGNYGYTF.

The CDR3 spells CASSSQWGPTQYF. Here the CDR3 DNA reads TGTGCCAGCAGCTCGCAATGGGGGCCGACCCAGTACTTC. The chain uses TRBV5-5 and TRBJ2-5; D perhaps matches TRBD1 (6 bases). Germline V lookup: CDR1 SGHKS, CDR2 YYEKEE (reference sequence). This CDR3 contains 13 residues. Trimming stripped 3 bases from V and 7 bases from J, with 13 bases between.

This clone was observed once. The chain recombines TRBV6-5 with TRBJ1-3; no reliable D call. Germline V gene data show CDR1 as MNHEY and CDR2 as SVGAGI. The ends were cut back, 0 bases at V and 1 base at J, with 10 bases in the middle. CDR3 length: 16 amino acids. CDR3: CASSYSAVPSGNTIYF. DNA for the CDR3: TGTGCCAGCAGTTACTCGGCAGTTCCTTCTGGAAACACCATATATTTT.

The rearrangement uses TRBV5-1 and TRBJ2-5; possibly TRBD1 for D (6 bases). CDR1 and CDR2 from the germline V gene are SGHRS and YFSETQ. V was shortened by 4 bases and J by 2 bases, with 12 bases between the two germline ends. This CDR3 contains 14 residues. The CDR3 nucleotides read TGCGCCAGCAGCCCTGAGGGGGTACAAGAGACCCAGTACTTC. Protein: CASSPEGVQETQYF.

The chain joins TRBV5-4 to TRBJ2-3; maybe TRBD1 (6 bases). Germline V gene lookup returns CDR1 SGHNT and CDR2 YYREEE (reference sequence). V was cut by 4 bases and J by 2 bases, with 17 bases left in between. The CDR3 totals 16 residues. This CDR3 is CASSRAPQGSTDTQYF. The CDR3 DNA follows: TGTGCCAGCAGCCGGGCCCCACAGGGATCCACAGATACGCAGTATTTT.

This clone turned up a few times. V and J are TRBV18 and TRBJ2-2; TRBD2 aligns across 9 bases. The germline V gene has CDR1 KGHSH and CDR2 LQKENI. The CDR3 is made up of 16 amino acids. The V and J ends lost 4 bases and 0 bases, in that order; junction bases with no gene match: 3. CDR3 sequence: CASSLPSGTNTGELFF. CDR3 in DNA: TGTGCCAGCTCACTCCCTAGCGGGACGAACACCGGGGAGCTGTTTTTT.

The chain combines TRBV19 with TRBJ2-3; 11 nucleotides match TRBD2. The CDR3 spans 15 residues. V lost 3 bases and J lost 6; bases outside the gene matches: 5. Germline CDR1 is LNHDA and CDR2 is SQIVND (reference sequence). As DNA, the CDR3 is TGTGCCAGTAGTATCGCTAGCGGGGGGCAGGATACGCAGTATTTT. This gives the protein CASSIASGGQDTQYF. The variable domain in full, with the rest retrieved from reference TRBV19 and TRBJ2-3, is DGGITQSPKYLFRKEGQNVTLSCEQNLNHDAMYWYRQDPGQGLRLIYYSQIVNDFQKGDIAEGYSVSREKKESFPLTVTSAQKNPTAFYLCASSIASGGQDTQYFGPGTRLTVL.

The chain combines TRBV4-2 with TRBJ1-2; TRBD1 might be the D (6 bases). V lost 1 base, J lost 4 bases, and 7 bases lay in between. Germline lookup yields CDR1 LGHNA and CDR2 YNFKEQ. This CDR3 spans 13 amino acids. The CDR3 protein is CASSQADSYGYTF. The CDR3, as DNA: TGTGCCAGCAGCCAAGCGGACAGCTATGGCTACACCTTC.

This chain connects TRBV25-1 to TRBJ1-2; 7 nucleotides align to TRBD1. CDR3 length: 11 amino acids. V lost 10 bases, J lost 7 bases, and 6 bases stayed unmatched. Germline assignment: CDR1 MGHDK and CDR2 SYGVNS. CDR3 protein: CATVQGGGYTF. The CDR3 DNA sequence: TGTGCCACCGTGCAGGGGGGTGGCTACACCTTC.

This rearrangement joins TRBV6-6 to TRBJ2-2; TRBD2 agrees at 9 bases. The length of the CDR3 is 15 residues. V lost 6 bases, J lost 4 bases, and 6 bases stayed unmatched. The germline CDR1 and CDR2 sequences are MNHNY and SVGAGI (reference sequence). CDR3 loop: CASSPGLAFTGELFF. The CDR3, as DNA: TGTGCCAGCAGCCCAGGACTAGCGTTCACCGGGGAGCTGTTTTTT.

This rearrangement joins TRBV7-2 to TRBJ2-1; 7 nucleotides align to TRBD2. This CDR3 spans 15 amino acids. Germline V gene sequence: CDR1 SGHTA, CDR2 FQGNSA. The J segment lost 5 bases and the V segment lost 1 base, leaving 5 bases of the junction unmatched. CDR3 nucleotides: TGTGCCAGCAGCTTAGAGACGGCGGGAGACAATGAGCAGTTCTTC. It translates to CASSLETAGDNEQFF. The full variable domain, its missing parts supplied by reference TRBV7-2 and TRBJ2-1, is GAGVSQSPSNKVTEKGKDVELRCDPISGHTALYWYRQSLGQGLEFLIYFQGNSAPDKSGLPSDRFSAERTGGSVSTLTIQRTQQEDSAVYLCASSLETAGDNEQFFGPGTRLTVL.

CDR3 region: CASSPFASGELFF. DNA of the CDR3: TGTGCCAGCAGCCCTTTTGCGTCCGGGGAGCTGTTTTTT. The chain couples TRBV14 to TRBJ2-2; D is unclear. V dropped 4 bases and J dropped 6 bases, with 9 bases sitting between them. Germline loops: CDR1 SGHDN, CDR2 FVKESK. There are 13 residues in the CDR3.

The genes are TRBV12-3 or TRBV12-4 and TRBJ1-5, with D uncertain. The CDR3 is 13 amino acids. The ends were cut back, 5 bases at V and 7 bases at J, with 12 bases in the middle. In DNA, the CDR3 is TGTGCCAGCAGTCAAGCGGAAGTCCAGCCCCAGCATTTT. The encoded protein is CASSQAEVQPQHF.